This T cell receptor beta chain is from a study of tumor-infiltrating lymphocytes in primary liver carcinoma. Across the study: Tumors measured roughly 4 to 11 cm and were stage T1-T3 N0M0.

This CDR3 is 15 amino acids long. CDR1 is KGHSH and CDR2 is LQKENI in the germline V gene. A word on this clonotype: Germline and junction disagree at one end, which may indicate a read error.

The input was 500 ng total RNA; TCR beta cDNA was made from it with a constant-region primer. Construction of TCR beta libraries relied on three successive nested multiplex PCR rounds employing slightly modified ARM-PCR. TRBV1-TRBV30 forward primers and a C-beta reverse primer were used in the first two PCR rounds, which each ran for about 9 cycles. Each CDR3 protein gets one entry after TCRdb re-called the multiplex PCR reads with MiXCR. Found here are 150,000 to 200,000 distinct CDR3 sequences, 70% to 90% of them singletons; the top ten hold 15% to 20%. Scientists recovered RNA and DNA together from roughly 18-30 mg of unsorted bulk tissue.

The sequence was obtained from a man in his forties with primary liver carcinoma and hepatitis B virus infection. What was sequenced was tumor tissue from primary liver carcinoma. The V and J genes are TRBV18 and TRBJ1-5; 7 bases line up with TRBD1. This chain's CDR3 is CASPPQQGINQPQHF. CDR3 bases: TGTGCCAGCCCACCCCAACAGGGGATAAATCAGCCCCAGCATTTT.